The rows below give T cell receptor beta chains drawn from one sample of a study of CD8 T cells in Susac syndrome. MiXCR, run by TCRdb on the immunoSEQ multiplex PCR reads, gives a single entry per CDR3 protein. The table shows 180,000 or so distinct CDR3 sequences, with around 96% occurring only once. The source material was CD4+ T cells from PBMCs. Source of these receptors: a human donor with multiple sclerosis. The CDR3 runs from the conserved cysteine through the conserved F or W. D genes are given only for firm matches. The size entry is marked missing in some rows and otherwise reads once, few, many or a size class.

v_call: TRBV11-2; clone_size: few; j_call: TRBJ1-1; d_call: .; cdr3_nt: TGTGCCAGCAGCTCCCGACGGAACACTGAAGCTTTCTTT; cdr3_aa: CASSSRRNTEAFF
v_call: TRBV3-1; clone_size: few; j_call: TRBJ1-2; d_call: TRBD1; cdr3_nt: TGTGCCAGCAGCGGGACAGAGTACGGCTACACCTTC; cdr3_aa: CASSGTEYGYTF
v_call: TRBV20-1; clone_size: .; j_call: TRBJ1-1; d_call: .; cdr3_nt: TGCAGTGCGAATAATGGAGGGAACTTGGACACTGAAGCTTTCTTT; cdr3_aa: CSANNGGNLDTEAFF
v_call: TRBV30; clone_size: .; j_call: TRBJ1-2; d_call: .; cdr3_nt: TGTGCCTGGAGTGTAGCGGACTATGGCTACACCTTC; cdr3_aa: CAWSVADYGYTF
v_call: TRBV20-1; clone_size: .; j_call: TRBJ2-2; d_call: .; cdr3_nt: TGCAGTGCCCGAAGACAGTTGAACACCGGGGAGCTGTTTTTT; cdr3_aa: CSARRQLNTGELFF
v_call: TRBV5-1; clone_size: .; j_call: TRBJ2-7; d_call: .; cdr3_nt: TGCGCCAGCAGCTTGGTAGGGGTAGGGTCCTACGAGCAGTACTTC; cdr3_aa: CASSLVGVGSYEQYF
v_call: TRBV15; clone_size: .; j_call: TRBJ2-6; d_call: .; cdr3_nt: TGTGCCACCAGCAGAGATCTTTTAAGCTCTGGGGCCAACGTCCTGACTTTC; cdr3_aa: CATSRDLLSSGANVLTF
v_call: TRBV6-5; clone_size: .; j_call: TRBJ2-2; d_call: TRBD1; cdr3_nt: TGTGCCAGCAGTTACTTTCCGGGACAGTCCACCGGGGAGCTGTTTTTT; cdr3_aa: CASSYFPGQSTGELFF
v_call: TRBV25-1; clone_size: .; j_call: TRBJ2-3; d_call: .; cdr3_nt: TGTGCCAGCAGTGAATTGAGAGGGGGCACAGATACGCAGTATTTT; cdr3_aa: CASSELRGGTDTQYF
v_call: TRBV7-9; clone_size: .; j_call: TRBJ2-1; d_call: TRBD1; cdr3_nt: TGTGCCAGCAGCTTAGTGTTTGGGACAGGGGCGGATGAGCAGTTCTTC; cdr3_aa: CASSLVFGTGADEQFF
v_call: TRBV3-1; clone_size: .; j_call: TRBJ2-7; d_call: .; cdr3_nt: TGTGCCAGCAGCCAAGAACGCTACGAGCAGTACTTC; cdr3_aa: CASSQERYEQYF
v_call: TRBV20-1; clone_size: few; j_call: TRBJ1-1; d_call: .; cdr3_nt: TGCAGTGCTAGAGATCCGCGAATGAACACTGAAGCTTTCTTT; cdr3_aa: CSARDPRMNTEAFF
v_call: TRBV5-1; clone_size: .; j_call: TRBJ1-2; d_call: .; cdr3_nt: TGCGCCAGCCGGACTGATAACTATGGCTACACCTTC; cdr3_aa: CASRTDNYGYTF
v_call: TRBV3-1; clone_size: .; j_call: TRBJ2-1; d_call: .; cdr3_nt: TGTGCCAGCAGCCCAAACCGGGGGCCTGTCAATGAGCAGTTCTTC; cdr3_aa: CASSPNRGPVNEQFF
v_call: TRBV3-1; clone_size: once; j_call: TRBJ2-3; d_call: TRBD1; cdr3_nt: TGTGCCAGCAGCCAAGGATACAGGGGTGCAGATACGCAGTATTTT; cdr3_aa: CASSQGYRGADTQYF
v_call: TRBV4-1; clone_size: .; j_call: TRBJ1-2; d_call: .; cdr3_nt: TGCGCCAGCAGCCACCAGGCGTCCAGAGGGCCCCAAGGCTACACCTTC; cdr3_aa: CASSHQASRGPQGYTF
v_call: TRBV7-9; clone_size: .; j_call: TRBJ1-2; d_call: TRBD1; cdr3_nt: TGTGCCAGCAGCGCTACAGGGGTCGATGGCTACACCTTC; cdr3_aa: CASSATGVDGYTF
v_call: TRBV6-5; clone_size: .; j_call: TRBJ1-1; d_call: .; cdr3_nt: TGTGCCAGCAGCCTGATACCGAACACTGAAGCTTTCTTT; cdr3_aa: CASSLIPNTEAFF
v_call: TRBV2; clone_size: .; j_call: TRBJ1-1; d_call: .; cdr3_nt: TGTGCCAGCAGGAGACAGTCCCACGGAGCTTTCTTT; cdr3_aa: CASRRQSHGAFF
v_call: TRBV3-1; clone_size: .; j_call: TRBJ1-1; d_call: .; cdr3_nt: TGTGCCAGCAGCCAAATAAATGAAGCTTTCTTT; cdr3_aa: CASSQINEAFF
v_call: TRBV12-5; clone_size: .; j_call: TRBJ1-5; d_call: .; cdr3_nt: TGTGCTAGTGGTTTGACTCCCGCCACCCAGCCCCAGCATTTT; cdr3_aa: CASGLTPATQPQHF
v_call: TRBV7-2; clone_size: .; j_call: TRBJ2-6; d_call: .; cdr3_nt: TGTGCCAGCAGCTCGAGGACAGCCACCTCTGGGGCCAACGTCCTGACTTTC; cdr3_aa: CASSSRTATSGANVLTF
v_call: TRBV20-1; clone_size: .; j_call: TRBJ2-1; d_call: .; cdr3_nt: TGCAGTGCTAGAGGTTGGAGGGAGCAGTTCTTC; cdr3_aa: CSARGWREQFF
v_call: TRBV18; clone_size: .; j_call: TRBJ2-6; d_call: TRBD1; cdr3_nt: TGTGCCAGCTCACAGGGGACAGCGGATTCGGCCAACGTCCTGACTTTC; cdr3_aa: CASSQGTADSANVLTF
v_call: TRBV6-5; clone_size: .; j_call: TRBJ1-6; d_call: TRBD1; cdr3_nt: TGTGCCAGCAGCACGGACAGGGCTGGAAATTCACCCCTCCACTTT; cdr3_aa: CASSTDRAGNSPLHF
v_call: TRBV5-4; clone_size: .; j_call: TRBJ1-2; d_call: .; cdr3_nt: TGTGCCAGTCAACGGTTGGAGGGAAACTATGGCTACACCTTC; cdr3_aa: CASQRLEGNYGYTF
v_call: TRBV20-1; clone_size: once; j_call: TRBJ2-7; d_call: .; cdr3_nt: TGCAGTCCCGGGACCTCCACCTACGAGCAGTACTTC; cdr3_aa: CSPGTSTYEQYF
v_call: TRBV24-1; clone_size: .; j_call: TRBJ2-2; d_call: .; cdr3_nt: TGTGCCACCGCTCAGAACACCGGGGAGCTGTTTTTT; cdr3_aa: CATAQNTGELFF
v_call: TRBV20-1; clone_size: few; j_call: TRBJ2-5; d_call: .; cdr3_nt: TGCAGTGCTAGGGGTAGCGGTGAGACCCAGTACTTC; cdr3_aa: CSARGSGETQYF
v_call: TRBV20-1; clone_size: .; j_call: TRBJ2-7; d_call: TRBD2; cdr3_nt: TGCAGTGCCCCGGAGGGCGGGAGGGAGAACGAGCAGTACTTC; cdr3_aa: CSAPEGGRENEQYF
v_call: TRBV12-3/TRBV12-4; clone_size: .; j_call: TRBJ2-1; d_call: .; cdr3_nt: TGTGCCAGCATCCCCCTGGGGGCCACTGAGCAGTTCTTC; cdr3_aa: CASIPLGATEQFF
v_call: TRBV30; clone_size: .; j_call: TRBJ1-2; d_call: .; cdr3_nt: TGTGCCTGGGACGGTTCGGGCTACACCTTC; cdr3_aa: CAWDGSGYTF
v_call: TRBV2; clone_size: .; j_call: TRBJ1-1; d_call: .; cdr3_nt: TGTGCCAGCAGTGGGGTTAACCCCGAAGCTTTCTTT; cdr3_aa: CASSGVNPEAFF
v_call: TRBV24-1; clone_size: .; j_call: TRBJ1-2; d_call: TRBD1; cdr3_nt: TGTGCCACCAGTGATTTGGACAGGGTCTCTGGCTACACCTTC; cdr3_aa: CATSDLDRVSGYTF
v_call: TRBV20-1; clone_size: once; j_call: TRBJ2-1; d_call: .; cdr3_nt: TGCAGTGCTGCCGGGACCTCCTACAATGAGCAGTTCTTC; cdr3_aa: CSAAGTSYNEQFF
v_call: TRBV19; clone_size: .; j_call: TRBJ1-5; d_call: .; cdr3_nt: TGTGCCAGTAGCGGACGAAATCAGCCCCAGCATTTT; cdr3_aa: CASSGRNQPQHF
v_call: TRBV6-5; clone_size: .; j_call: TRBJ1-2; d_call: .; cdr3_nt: TGTGCCAGCAGTTACTCCAAGGTCACGGGTGGCTACACCTTC; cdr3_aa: CASSYSKVTGGYTF
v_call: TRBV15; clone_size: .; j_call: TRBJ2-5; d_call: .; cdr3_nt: TGTGCCACCAGCAGAGGAGGTCGGGACTCAAGGACCCAGTACTTC; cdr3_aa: CATSRGGRDSRTQYF
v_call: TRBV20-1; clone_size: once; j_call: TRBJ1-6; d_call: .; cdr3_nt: TGCAGTGCTAGACCTGGAGAGAGTTCACCCCTCCACTTT; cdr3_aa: CSARPGESSPLHF
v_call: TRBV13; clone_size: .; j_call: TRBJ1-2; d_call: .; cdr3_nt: TGTGCCAGCAGCTTTCACGGGGTTCTTGCTGGTTACACCTTC; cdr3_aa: CASSFHGVLAGYTF
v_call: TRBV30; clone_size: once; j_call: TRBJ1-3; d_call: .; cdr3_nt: TGTGCCTGGAGTGTACTTGAAAACACCATATATTTT; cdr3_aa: CAWSVLENTIYF
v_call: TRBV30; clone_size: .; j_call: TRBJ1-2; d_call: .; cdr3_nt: TGTGCCTGGAGTGTAGCGGGAGGGTACGGCTACACCTTC; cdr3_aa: CAWSVAGGYGYTF
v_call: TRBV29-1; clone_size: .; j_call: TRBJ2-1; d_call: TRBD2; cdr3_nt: TGCAGCGTTGCCTTATTAGCGGGCTCCTACAATGAGCAGTTCTTC; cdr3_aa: CSVALLAGSYNEQFF
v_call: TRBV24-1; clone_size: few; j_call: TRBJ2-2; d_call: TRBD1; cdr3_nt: TGTGCCACCAGTGGACAGGGTCTCCGGGAGCTGTTTTTT; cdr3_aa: CATSGQGLRELFF
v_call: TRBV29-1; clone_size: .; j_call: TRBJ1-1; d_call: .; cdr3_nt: TGCAGCGTTGCGAGGACTGAAGCTTTCTTT; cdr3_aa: CSVARTEAFF
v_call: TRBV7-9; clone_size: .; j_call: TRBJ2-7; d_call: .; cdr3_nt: TGTGCCAGCAGCCCCTCCCCGGATGCCTCCTACGAGCAGTACTTC; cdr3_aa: CASSPSPDASYEQYF
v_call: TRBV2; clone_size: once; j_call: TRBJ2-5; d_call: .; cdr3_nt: TGTGCCAGCAGCGGCGAGGGCCAAGAGACCCAGTACTTC; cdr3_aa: CASSGEGQETQYF
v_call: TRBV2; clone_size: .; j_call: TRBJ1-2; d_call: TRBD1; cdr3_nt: TGTGCCAGCAGTATATTCAGGACAGGGTTTAACTATGGCTACACCTTC; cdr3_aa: CASSIFRTGFNYGYTF
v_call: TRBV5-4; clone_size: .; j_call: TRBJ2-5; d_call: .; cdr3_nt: TGTGCCAGCAGCGTCCCCCAAGAGACCCAGTACTTC; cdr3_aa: CASSVPQETQYF
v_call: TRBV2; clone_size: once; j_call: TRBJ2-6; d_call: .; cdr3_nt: TGTGCCAGCTGGGGCCTAGGGGCCAACGTCCTGACTTTC; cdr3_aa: CASWGLGANVLTF
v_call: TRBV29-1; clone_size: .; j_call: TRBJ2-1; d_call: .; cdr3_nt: TGCAGCGTTGAAGATGGGTCAGGGGCCTCCTACAATGAGCAGTTCTTC; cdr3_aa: CSVEDGSGASYNEQFF
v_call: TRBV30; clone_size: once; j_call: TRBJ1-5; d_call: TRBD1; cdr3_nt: TGTGCCCAATCGGGACAGAATTCCAATCAGCCCCAGCATTTT; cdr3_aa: CAQSGQNSNQPQHF
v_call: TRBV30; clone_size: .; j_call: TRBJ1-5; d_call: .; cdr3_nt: TGTGCCTGGAGTGATCCGGGACCGGGACAGCCCCAGCATTTT; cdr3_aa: CAWSDPGPGQPQHF
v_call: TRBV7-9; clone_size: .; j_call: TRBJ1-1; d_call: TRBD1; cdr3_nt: TGTGCCAGCAGCTTACTGCTCGACAGGGGGACTGAAGCTTTCTTT; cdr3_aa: CASSLLLDRGTEAFF
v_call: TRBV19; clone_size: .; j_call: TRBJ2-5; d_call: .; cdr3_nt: TGTGCCAGCCAGACACGTAGATTTGAAGAGACCCAGTACTTC; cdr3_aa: CASQTRRFEETQYF